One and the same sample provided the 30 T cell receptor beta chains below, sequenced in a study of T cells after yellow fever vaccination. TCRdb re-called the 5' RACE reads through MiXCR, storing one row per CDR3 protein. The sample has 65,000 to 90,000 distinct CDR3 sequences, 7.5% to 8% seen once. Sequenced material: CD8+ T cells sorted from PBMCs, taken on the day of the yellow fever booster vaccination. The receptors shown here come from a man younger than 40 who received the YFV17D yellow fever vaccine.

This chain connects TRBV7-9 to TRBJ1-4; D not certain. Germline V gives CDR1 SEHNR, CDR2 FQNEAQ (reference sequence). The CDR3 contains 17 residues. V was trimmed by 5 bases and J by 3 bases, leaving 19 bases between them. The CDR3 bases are TGTGCCAGCAGCCCTGACTGGGTGTTCGTGGCTAATGAAAAACTGTTTTTT. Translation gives CASSPDWVFVANEKLFF.

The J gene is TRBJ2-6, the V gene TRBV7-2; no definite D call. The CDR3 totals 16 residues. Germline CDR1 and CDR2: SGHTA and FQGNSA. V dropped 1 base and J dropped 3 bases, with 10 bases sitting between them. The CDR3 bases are TGTGCCAGCAGCTTAGGGTGGGATCTTGGGGCCAACGTCCTGACTTTC. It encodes CASSLGWDLGANVLTF.

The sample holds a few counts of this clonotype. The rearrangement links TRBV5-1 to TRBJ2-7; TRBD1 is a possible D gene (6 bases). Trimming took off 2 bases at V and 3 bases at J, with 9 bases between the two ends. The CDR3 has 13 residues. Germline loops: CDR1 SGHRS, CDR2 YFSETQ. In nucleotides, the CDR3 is TGCGCCAGCAGCTTCGGACAGAACTACGAGCAGTACTTC. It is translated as CASSFGQNYEQYF.

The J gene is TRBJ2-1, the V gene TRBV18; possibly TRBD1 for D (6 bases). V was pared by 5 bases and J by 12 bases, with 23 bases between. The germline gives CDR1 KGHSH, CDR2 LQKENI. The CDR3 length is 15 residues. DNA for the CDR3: TGTGCCAGCTCAGAGGGCAGGGGCTGGGCAACCGGGCAGTTCTTC. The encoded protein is CASSEGRGWATGQFF.

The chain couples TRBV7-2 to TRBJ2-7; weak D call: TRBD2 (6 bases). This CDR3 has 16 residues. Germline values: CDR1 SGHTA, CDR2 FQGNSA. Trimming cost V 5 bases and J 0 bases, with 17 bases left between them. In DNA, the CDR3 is TGTGCCAGCAGCCCGGGTTCCTGGACTACCTCCTACGAGCAGTACTTC. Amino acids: CASSPGSWTTSYEQYF.

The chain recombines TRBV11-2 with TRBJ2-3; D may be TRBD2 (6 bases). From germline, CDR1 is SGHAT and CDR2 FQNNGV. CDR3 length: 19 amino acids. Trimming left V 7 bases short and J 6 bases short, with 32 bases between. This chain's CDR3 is CASISGRTLAVPDGDTQYF. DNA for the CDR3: TGTGCCAGCATTAGTGGGCGGACTTTAGCGGTACCTGACGGGGATACGCAGTATTTT.

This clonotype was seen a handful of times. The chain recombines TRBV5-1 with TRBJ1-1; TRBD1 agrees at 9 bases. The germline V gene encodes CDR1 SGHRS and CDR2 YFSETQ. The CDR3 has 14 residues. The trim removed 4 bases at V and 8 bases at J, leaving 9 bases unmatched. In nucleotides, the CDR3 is TGCGCCAGCAGCCGGGGGGACAGGGATTGGGAAGCTTTCTTT. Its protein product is CASSRGDRDWEAFF.

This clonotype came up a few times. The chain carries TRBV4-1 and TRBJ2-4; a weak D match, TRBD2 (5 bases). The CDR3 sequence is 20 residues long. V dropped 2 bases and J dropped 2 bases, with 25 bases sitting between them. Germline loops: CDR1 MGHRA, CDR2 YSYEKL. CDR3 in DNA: TGCGCCAGCAGCCAATACTTCGAGGGAGAGGCGGTCGTGACCAAAAACATTCAGTACTTC. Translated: CASSQYFEGEAVVTKNIQYF.

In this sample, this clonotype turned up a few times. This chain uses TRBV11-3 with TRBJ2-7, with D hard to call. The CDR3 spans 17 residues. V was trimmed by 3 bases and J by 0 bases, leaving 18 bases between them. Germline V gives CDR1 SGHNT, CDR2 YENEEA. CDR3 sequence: CASSFGIGPVSSYEQYF. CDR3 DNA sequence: TGTGCCAGCAGCTTCGGAATCGGTCCGGTAAGCTCCTACGAGCAGTACTTC.

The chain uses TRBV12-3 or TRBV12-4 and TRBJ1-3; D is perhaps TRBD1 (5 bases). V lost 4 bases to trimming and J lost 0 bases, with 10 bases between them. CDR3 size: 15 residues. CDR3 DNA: TGTGCCAGCAGTTCCGGGGGGGTCTCTGGAAACACCATATATTTT. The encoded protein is CASSSGGVSGNTIYF.

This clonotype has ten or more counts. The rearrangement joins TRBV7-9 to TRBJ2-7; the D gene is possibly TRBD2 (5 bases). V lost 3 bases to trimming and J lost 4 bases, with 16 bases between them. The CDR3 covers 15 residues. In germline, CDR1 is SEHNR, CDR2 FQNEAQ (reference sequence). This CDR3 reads CASSLGSGDFYEQYF. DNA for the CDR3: TGTGCCAGCAGCTTGGGCTCCGGGGATTTTTACGAGCAGTACTTC.

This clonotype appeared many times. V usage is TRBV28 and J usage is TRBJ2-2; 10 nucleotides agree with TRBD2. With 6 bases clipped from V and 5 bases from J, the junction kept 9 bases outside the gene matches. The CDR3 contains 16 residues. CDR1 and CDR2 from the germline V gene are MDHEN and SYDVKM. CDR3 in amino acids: CASRLLAGVLTGELFF. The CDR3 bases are TGTGCCAGCAGGCTCCTAGCGGGAGTTCTGACCGGGGAGCTGTTTTTT.

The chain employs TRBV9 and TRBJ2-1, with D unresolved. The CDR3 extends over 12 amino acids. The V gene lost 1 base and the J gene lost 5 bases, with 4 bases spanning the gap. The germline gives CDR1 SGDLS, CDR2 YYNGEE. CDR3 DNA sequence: TGTGCCAGCAGCGTAACAAACAATGAGCAGTTCTTC. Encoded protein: CASSVTNNEQFF.

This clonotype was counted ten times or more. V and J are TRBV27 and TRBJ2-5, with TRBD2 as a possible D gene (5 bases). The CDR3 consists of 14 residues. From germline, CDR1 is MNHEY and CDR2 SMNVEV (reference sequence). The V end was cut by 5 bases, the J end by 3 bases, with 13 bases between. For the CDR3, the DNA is TGTGCCAGCAGTCATGCGGGCCCTGAAGAGACCCAGTACTTC. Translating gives CASSHAGPEETQYF.

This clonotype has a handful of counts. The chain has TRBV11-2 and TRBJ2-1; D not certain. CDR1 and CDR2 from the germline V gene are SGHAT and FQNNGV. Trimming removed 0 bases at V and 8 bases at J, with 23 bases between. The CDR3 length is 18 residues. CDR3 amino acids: CASSLEFAFGITHDEQFF. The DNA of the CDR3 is TGTGCCAGCAGCTTAGAATTTGCGTTTGGGATTACACACGATGAGCAGTTCTTC.

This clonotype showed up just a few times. The CDR3 region has the DNA TGCGCCAGCAGCTTAACAGGAAATGGCTACACCTTC. Its translation: CASSLTGNGYTF. The chain has TRBV5-1 and TRBJ1-2, with D possibly TRBD1 on 5 matching bases. Germline CDR1 SGHRS, CDR2 YFSETQ. Trimming shortened V by 2 bases and J by 6 bases, and 8 bases separated the two germline ends. CDR3 size: 12 residues.

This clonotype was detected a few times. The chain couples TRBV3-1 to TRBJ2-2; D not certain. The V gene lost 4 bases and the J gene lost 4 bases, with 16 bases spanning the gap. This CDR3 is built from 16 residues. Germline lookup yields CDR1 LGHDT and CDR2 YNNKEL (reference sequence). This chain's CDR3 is CASSPRAASGTGELFF. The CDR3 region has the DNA TGTGCCAGCAGCCCCCGAGCCGCTTCGGGCACCGGGGAGCTGTTTTTT.

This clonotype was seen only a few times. The CDR3 protein is CASSLSGPSSYEQYF. DNA for the CDR3: TGTGCCAGCAGCTTGAGCGGGCCCAGCTCCTACGAGCAGTACTTC. This rearrangement joins TRBV11-2 to TRBJ2-7, with a possible D match to TRBD2 (6 bases). The CDR3 consists of 15 residues. The V gene's germline CDR1 is SGHAT and CDR2 FQNNGV. V was clipped by 3 bases and J by 0 bases, with 12 bases between them.

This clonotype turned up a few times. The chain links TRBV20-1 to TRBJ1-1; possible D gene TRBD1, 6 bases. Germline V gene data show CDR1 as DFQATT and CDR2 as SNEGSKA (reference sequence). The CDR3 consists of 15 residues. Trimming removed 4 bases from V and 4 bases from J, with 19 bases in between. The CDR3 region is CSAKEEGGARTEAFF. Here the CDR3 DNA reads TGCAGTGCTAAGGAGGAGGGGGGGGCGCGCACTGAAGCTTTCTTT.

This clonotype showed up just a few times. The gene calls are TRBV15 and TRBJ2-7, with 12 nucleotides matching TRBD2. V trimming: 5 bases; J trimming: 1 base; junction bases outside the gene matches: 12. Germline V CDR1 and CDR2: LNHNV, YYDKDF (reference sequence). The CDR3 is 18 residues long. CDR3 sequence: CATSEGPPGLAGSYEQYF. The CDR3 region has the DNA TGTGCCACCAGCGAGGGGCCCCCGGGACTAGCGGGTTCCTACGAGCAGTACTTC. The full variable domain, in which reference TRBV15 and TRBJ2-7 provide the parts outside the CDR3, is DAMVIQNPRYQVTQFGKPVTLSCSQTLNHNVMYWYQQKSSQAPKLLFHYYDKDFNNEADTPDNFQSRRPNTSFCFLDIRSPGLGDTAMYLCATSEGPPGLAGSYEQYFGPGTRLTVT.

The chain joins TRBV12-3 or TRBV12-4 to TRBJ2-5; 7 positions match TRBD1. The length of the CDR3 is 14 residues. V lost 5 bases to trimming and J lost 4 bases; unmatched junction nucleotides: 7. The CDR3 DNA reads TGTGCCAGCAGTCCCACAGGGGTGGTAGAGACCCAGTACTTC. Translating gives CASSPTGVVETQYF.

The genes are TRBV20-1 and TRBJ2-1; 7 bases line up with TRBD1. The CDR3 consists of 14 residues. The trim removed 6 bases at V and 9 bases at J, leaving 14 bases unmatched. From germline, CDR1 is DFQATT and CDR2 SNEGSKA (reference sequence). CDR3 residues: CSAPPETGPIEQFF. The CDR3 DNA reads TGCAGTGCACCGCCGGAGACAGGGCCCATTGAGCAGTTCTTC.

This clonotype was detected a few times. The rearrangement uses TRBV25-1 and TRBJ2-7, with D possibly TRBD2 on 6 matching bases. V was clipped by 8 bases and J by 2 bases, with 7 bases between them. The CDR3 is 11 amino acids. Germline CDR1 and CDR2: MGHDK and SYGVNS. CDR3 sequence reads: CASAGTYEQYF. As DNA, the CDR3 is TGTGCCAGCGCGGGGACCTACGAGCAGTACTTC.

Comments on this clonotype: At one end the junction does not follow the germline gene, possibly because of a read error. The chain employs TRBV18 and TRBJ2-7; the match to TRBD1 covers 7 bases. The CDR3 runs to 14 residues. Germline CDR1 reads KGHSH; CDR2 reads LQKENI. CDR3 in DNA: TGTGCCAGCTCAGCACCGGGACAGTCCTACGAGCAGTACTTC. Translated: CASSAPGQSYEQYF.

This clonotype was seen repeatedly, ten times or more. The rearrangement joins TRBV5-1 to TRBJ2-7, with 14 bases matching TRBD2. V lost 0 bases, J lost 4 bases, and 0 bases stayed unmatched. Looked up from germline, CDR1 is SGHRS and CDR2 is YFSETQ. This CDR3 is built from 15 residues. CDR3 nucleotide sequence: TGCGCCAGCAGCTTGGGGACTAGCGGGAGGTACGAGCAGTACTTC. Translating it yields CASSLGTSGRYEQYF.

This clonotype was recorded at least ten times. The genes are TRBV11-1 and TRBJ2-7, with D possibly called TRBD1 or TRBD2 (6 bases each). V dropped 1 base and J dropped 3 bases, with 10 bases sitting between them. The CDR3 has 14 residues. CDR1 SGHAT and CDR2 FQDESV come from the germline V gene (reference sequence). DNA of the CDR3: TGTGCCAGCAGCTTAGGGGGGGCTTACTACGAGCAGTACTTC. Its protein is CASSLGGAYYEQYF.

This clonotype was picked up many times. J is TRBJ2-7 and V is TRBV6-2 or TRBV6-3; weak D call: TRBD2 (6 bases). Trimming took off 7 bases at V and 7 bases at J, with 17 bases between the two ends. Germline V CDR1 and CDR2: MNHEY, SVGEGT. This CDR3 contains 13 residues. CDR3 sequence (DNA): TGTGCCAGCACCTTCGGGACTTCGGGGGAGCAGTACTTC. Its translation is CASTFGTSGEQYF.

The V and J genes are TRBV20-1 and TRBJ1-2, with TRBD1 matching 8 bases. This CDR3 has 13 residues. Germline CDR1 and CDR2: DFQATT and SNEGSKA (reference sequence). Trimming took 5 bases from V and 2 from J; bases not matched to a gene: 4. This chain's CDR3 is CSAGTGENYGYTF. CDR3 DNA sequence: TGCAGTGCTGGGACAGGCGAAAACTATGGCTACACCTTC.

Here the CDR3 DNA reads TGTGCCAGCAGGTACACTAGCGGGACACAAGAGACCCAGTACTTC. Its translation: CASRYTSGTQETQYF. The V gene is TRBV6-5, the J gene TRBJ2-5; 10 bases line up with TRBD2. CDR3 length equals 15 residues. Per the germline V gene, CDR1 is MNHEY and CDR2 is SVGAGI. V was clipped by 6 bases and J by 2 bases; unmatched bases: 6.

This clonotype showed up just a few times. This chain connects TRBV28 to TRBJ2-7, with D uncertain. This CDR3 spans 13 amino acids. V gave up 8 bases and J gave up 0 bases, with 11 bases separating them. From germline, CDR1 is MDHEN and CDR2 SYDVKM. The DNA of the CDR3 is TGTGCCAGCGGTATCGGATTCTCCTACGAGCAGTACTTC. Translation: CASGIGFSYEQYF.